The source of this T cell receptor (beta chain) is a study of siplizumab effects on memory and regulatory T cells. General study points: No assignable naive or memory phenotype existed for roughly 80-95% of proliferating CD4+ or CD8+ clones. Unstimulated subsets contained matches for only a minor fraction of alloreactive clones. Siplizumab caused a significant drop in alloreactive sequences traceable to unstimulated CD4+ memory cells.

Unmatched junction bases numbered 8, after V lost 3 bases and J lost 8 bases. The CDR3 runs to 16 residues. The V gene's germline CDR1 is MNHEY and CDR2 SMNVEV (reference sequence). The protocol was immunoSEQ multiplex PCR, while the TCRdb copy is restricted to in-frame clones and leaves out a portion. The data show around 78,000 clones, 91% seen once. With respect to this clone: Antigen unknown.

V is TRBV27 and J is TRBJ2-2; TRBD2 agrees at 11 bases. Sequencing input: CD8+ T cells sorted from blood. The clonotype was recovered from a human donor in good health. The CDR3 DNA follows: TGTGCCAGCAGTTTTGAGGGACTAGCGGACGCGGGGGAGCTGTTTTTT. Its protein product is CASSFEGLADAGELFF.